This TCR beta chain is from a study of T cells in localized non-small cell lung cancer. General study points: Tumor showed lower T cell clonality than uninvolved adjacent lung, where it was highest. Median 57 top-100 tumor clones were shared with paired adjacent lung. Patients showing higher blood T cell density tended to see longer overall survival.

Concerning this clone itself: Its target is not known.

Some clones are missing from TCRdb's copy, which holds only in-frame ones; the method was immunoSEQ multiplex PCR. Of some 2,000 clones in the sample, about a quarter were seen once. The CDR3 loop spans 13 amino acids. Trimming cost V 9 bases and J 7 bases, with 18 bases left between them. CDR1 is LNHDA and CDR2 is SQIVND in the germline V gene (reference sequence). The chain recombines TRBV19 with TRBJ1-1, with a weak D call TRBD1 (6 bases). The source material was normal lung tissue next to the tumor, sampled before any cancer treatment. This TCR was recovered from a male donor older than 55 with stage I lung adenocarcinoma. CDR3 DNA: TGTGCCAGCCGGGACACAAGGGCGAATGAAGCTTTCTTT. This gives the protein CASRDTRANEAFF.